The T cell receptor (beta chain) under discussion was sequenced for a study of regulatory T cells in long-lasting Graves disease (dated by TCRdb to the early 2020s). The study in broad terms: Antithyroid drugs had been taken for less than 3 months by newly diagnosed Graves' disease patients. This study used TCR sequencing and RNA sequencing of peripheral blood to compare persistent Graves' disease patients against newly diagnosed Graves' disease patients. The study took place in China and was registered as a clinical trial. TCR sequencing covered some 13 persistent and around 20 newly diagnosed Graves' disease patients, about 35 samples in total.

Broad study findings and their caveats: Only peripheral blood was studied, because thyroid tissue, the primary lesion, was inaccessible. More public clonotypes were shared among persistent patients (2,741) than among newly diagnosed patients (under 1,000). As a limitation, the authors acknowledged that the small sample size may reduce accuracy. Preferential use of TRBV28, TRBJ1-2 and TRBJ2-5 was observed in persistent disease, whereas TRBV20-1 and TRBJ2-1 were favored in newly diagnosed disease. Lower TCR Shannon entropy and fewer highly expanded clones were observed in persistent Graves' disease patients than in newly diagnosed patients, which suggested clonal expansion. Only the TCR beta chain was sequenced and analyzed.

This clonotype was observed many times. Its recognized antigen is unknown. Within one base of it there is no much larger clone, and no base qualities were kept. Interpreted using the paper, the time point label stands for: newly diagnosed GD, antithyroid drugs for less than 3 months. For both TCR sequencing and RNA sequencing, RNA was extracted from PBMCs in TRIzol. The diagnosis of Graves' disease was made according to American Thyroid Association guidelines. The patients came from an endocrinology department in Xi'an, China. Each patient gave approximately 8.8 milliliters of peripheral blood, collected in an EDTA anticoagulant tube. Ficoll Paque Plus density gradient separation was used to isolate PBMCs, and no further T cell sorting was done. An Agilent 2100 Bioanalyzer and agarose gel were used to assess RNA quality, and a NanoDrop 2000 was used to measure RNA concentration. The method behind the library was multiplex PCR. The sample was run on an Illumina HiSeq 4000. TCR beta libraries were built with iRepertoire HTBI primers and Arm-PCR amplification of CDR3 regions. Gel purification was performed on PCR products prior to sequencing. The paper's data handling went like this. Gene usage analysis of CDR3 amino acid clonotypes relied on the roughly 64 TRBV and around 13 TRBJ segments identified across samples. COPE and FqMerger were used to merge the filtered high-quality paired reads into contigs. BLAST was used to align contigs to the IMGT TRBV, TRBD and TRBJ reference genes, and CDR3 was defined following IMGT. Any clonotype with a frequency above 0.1% was counted as a highly expanded clone. Shannon entropy was used to measure repertoire diversity, and the Gini coefficient was used to measure V-J evenness. Clonotypes shared by more than one individual were considered public. TCRdb redid the processing of the public reads, applying fastp at Q25 and MiXCR, and retained in-frame beta chains. Rows merge per CDR3 protein into single entries with the most common DNA and genes. The V and J calls follow TCRdb's processing rather than the paper's. This sample holds 350,000 to 500,000 distinct CDR3 sequences; 15% to 20% were observed only once. The ten top clones hold about 25% of the sample.

Trimming leaves V shorter by 6 bases and J shorter by 1 base, with the junction holding 18 bases beyond the gene matches. There are 18 amino acids in the CDR3, from cysteine to phenylalanine inclusive. The entry retains the CDR3 DNA only, 54 bases that are in frame from base 1. For CDR1 and CDR2, the germline V gene (reference sequence) lists GTSNPN and SVGIG. Separately, the same data were catalogued under a study of T cells in Graves' hyperthyroidism and ophthalmopathy. Drawing on the second study: Graves' hyperthyroidism was defined as stable when no progression to ophthalmopathy occurred over 18 months of follow-up. The hyperthyroidism patients were between 18 and 65 years old and newly diagnosed, with a disease duration of less than 2 months. Any patient with an uncontrolled infection, another autoimmune disease, pregnancy or lactation was excluded. Diagnoses relied on clinical symptoms, serum thyroxine and TRAb, thyroid ultrasound and orbital computed tomography. The TCR CDR3 was subjected to a first round of RT-PCR using the HTBI primer set and the Qiagen OneStep RT-PCR kit. Blood samples also contained most of the expanded thyroid clonotypes (frequency above 0.001), which suggests that blood repertoires may reflect thyroid immune responses. Ophthalmopathy was separated from stable hyperthyroidism by a 13 V-J signature model, with approximately 90% sensitivity and approximately 81% specificity obtained in cross-validation and 80%/75% obtained in testing. During validation, the model predicted progression to ophthalmopathy a median of about 6.5 months ahead of onset, with more than 60% sensitivity and roughly 75% specificity. To identify distinguishing TCR V-J signatures, a discovery cohort of about 100 patients was used, comprising some 43 with Graves' ophthalmopathy and some 57 with stable Graves' hyperthyroidism. Whether ophthalmopathy could be predicted prospectively was tested in an independent validation cohort made up of 18 to 20 hyperthyroidism patients plus 17 patients who later progressed to ophthalmopathy. The roughly 100 discovery patients were randomly divided into training and test sets at a 7:3 ratio. In addition, the study compared T-cell repertoires in thyroid tissue and in blood from six Graves' hyperthyroidism patients. Following sampling, methimazole starting at 30 mg daily was given to hyperthyroidism patients, and high-dose intravenous methylprednisolone was given to ophthalmopathy patients. The libraries were constructed in a second round of multiplex PCR and then size-selected and purified. Sequencing of the libraries was done on an Illumina HiSeq2000 using paired-end 100 bp reads. SOAPnuke was used to process the raw data, with reads discarded if the reads contained adapters or uncalled bases, had a mean Phred below 15, or lacked an exact constant-primer or identifier match. High-quality paired reads were merged with COPE v1.2.5, and unique nucleotide sequences were defined as clonotypes. Clonotypes were aligned to IMGT TRBV, TRBD and TRBJ reference segments using MiTCR v1.1. Only V-J combinations with frequency above 0.0001, covering about 99% of repertoires, were analysed. A TCS score was defined as the ratio between F50 (clonal expansion) and ExV (chaos), using BLOSUM62-based TCRdist between CDR3 peptides within each V-J. Welch's t-statistics and random forest reduced around 520 V-J features to fewer than 15, which were used in a naive Bayes classifier (R e1071). No statistical method was used to fix the sample size in advance, and group allocation was not hidden from the investigators. TCR Vbeta CDR3 sequencing of roughly 140 peripheral blood samples (over 40 ophthalmopathy, 75 or so hyperthyroidism and some 17 progressor patients) is reported in the paper.

This receptor was taken from a woman between 18 and 29 years old with Graves disease. Donor details come from another sample of the same person, matched by shared clones. The sequencing used peripheral blood mononuclear cells (PBMCs), collected at new diagnosis, from a patient treated with antithyroid drugs. The chain links TRBV30 with TRBJ1-1; a stretch of 9 junction bases matches TRBD1. Read as DNA, the sequence is TGTGCCTGCCTCGTAGGGACAGGGAGGTTAAGCGGGAACACTGAAGCTTTCTTT. The encoded protein is CACLVGTGRLSGNTEAFF.